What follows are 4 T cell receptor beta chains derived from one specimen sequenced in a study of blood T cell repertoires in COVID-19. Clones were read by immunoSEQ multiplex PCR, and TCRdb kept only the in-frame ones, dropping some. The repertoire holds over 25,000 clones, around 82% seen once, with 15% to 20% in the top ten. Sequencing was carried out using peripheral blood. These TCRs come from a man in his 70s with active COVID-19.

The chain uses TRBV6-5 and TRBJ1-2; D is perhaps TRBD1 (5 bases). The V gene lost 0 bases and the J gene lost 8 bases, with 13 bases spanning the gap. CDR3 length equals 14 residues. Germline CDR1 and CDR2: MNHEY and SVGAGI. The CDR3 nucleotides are TGTGCCAGCAGTTACTCGCCGGGGGGAAAGGGCTACACCTTC. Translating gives CASSYSPGGKGYTF.

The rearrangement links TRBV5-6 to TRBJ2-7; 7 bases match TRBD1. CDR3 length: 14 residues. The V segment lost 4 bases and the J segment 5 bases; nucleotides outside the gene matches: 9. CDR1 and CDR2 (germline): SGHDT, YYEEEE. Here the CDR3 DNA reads TGTGCCAGCAGCGGCCAACAGGGGTTACACGAGCAGTACTTC. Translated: CASSGQQGLHEQYF.

The CDR3 here is CASRSRGGGYYGYTF. DNA for the CDR3: TGTGCCAGCAGAAGCAGGGGCGGGGGCTACTATGGCTACACCTTC. V and J are TRBV2 and TRBJ1-2, with D possibly matching TRBD1 (6 bases). CDR1 is SNHLY and CDR2 is FYNNEI in the germline V gene. V was clipped by 6 bases and J by 3 bases, with 17 bases between them. This CDR3 is 15 amino acids long.

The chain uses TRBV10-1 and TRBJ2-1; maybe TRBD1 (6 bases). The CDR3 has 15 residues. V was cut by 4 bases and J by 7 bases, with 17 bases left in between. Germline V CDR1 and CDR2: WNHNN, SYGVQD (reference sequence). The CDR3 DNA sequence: TGCGCCAGCAGTGCAACCAGGGGACCAACGAATGAGCAGTTCTTC. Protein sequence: CASSATRGPTNEQFF.